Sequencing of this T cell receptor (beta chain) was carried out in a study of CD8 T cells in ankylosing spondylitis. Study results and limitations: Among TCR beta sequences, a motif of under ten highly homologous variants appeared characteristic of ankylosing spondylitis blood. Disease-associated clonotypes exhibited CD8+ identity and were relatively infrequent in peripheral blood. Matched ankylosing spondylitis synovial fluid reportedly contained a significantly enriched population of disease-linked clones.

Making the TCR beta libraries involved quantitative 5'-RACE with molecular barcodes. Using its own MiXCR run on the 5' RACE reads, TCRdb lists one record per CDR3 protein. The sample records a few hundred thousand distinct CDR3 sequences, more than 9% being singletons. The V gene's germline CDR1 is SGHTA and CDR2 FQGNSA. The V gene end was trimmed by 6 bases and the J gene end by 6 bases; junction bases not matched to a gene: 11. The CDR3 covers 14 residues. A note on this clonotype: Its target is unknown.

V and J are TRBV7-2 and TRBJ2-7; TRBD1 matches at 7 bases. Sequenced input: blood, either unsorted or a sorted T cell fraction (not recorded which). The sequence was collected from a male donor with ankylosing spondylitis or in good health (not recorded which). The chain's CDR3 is CASRTDRRAGEQYF. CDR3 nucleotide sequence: TGTGCCAGCAGAACGGACAGGCGAGCAGGCGAGCAGTACTTC. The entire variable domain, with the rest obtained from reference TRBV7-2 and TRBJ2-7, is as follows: GAGVSQSPSNKVTEKGKDVELRCDPISGHTALYWYRQSLGQGLEFLIYFQGNSAPDKSGLPSDRFSAERTGGSVSTLTIQRTQQEDSAVYLCASRTDRRAGEQYFGPGTRLTVT.